This TCR beta chain was found in a study of spatial heterogeneity in lung cancer. Trimming took off 0 bases at V and 2 bases at J, with 11 bases between the two ends. Germline V lookup: CDR1 SGHNT, CDR2 YYREEE (reference sequence). This CDR3 has 15 residues. Time point defined: sample taken at primary tumor resection. Samples were obtained from some 70 donors, all untreated early-stage non-small cell lung cancer patients. Frozen PBMC, nontumor lung or tumor provided whole RNA, which was sequenced unsorted. The library protocol tagged each TCR cDNA with a unique molecular identifier. TCRdb called the 5' RACE reads again in MiXCR, with one record for every CDR3 protein. Of 1,500 to 2,000 distinct CDR3 sequences in the sample, 5.2% are singletons; the top ten hold approximately 8.2%. By sample fraction, this clonotype is medium-sized (0.01 to 0.1%). Its antigen is unknown. Study conclusions and caveats: How many expanded intratumoral alpha and beta TCRs were present tracked the tumor mutation count, which was a count of nonsynonymous mutations.

Material: lung tumor tissue, obtained at surgery. The clonotype comes from a male donor with early-stage non-small cell lung cancer. The V and J genes are TRBV5-4 and TRBJ1-2; D is uncertain. CDR3 loop: CASSLGGTENYGYTF. As DNA, the CDR3 is TGTGCCAGCAGCTTGGGTGGCACAGAAAACTATGGCTACACCTTC.